Many counts were recorded for the clone carrying this T cell receptor beta chain. Its cognate antigen is unknown. Libraries of TCR beta came from quantitative 5'-RACE with molecular barcodes. MiXCR, applied by TCRdb to the 5' RACE reads, yields one record per CDR3 protein. The data show under 400,000 distinct CDR3 sequences, approximately 10% seen once. This entry is derived from a study of CD8 T cells in ankylosing spondylitis. Trimming at V came to 8 bases and at J to 3 bases, leaving 5 bases not matched to a gene. The length of the CDR3 is 14 residues. Germline V gives CDR1 LGHDT, CDR2 YNNKEL (reference sequence). Regarding the study as a whole: For ankylosing spondylitis blood, a TCR beta motif of seven to nine highly homologous variants appeared characteristic. Prior work had noted some motif variants in reactive arthritis blood and synovial fluid. The clones that were linked to disease were reported to be significantly enriched in matched synovial fluid samples from ankylosing spondylitis patients.

The V and J genes are TRBV3-1 and TRBJ2-7; 12 bases fit TRBD2. Sequenced sample: blood, either unsorted or a sorted T cell fraction (not recorded which). The receptor's source is a female donor with ankylosing spondylitis or in good health (not recorded which). The CDR3 sequence: CASRPTSGGYEQYF. DNA of the CDR3: TGTGCCAGCCGACCGACTAGCGGGGGCTACGAGCAGTACTTC.